The present T cell receptor beta chain was sequenced within a study of CD8 T cells in Susac syndrome. The V segment lost 2 bases and the J segment 9 bases; nucleotides outside the gene matches: 8. This CDR3 is 15 amino acids long. CDR1 and CDR2 (germline): MNHEY, SVGAGI. Reverse transcription of about 0.5 to 1 ug RNA was carried out with random hexamers. TCRdb redid the calling of the immunoSEQ multiplex PCR reads with MiXCR, one entry per CDR3 protein. The data contain 150,000 to 160,000 distinct CDR3 sequences, around 95% of them singletons. The sample consisted of CD8+ T cells from PBMCs. This rearrangement joins TRBV6-5 to TRBJ2-5, with TRBD2 identical over 11 bases. The source of this sequence is a human donor with multiple sclerosis. The DNA of the CDR3 is TGTGCCAGCAGTTACGTGGCTAGCGGGGGGAACGCCCAGTACTTC. Translation gives CASSYVASGGNAQYF.